The subject of this entry is one T cell receptor beta chain. Its antigen is still unknown. Trimming left V 6 bases short and J 6 bases short, with 14 bases between. The CDR3 contains 13 residues. Germline V gene data show CDR1 as LGHNA and CDR2 as YNFKEQ. RNA was extracted from bulk tissue without any cell sorting. This non-tumor lung sample came from over 3 cm beyond the tumor edge. The library came from three nested PCR rounds adapted from ARM-PCR protocols. TCRdb used MiXCR to reprocess the multiplex PCR reads, holding one entry per CDR3 protein. The repertoire has about 80,000 distinct CDR3 sequences, about four fifths of them found once; the top ten carry approximately 55%. The record originates from a study of tumor and adjacent non-tumor tissue in lung cancer. Across the whole study: There were about 12 adenocarcinoma, a couple of squamous cell carcinoma and 1 small cell lung cancer cases. General observations from the study: Tumor tissue had significantly higher TCR diversity than normal lung. Shorter survival was associated with higher TCR diversity in tumors. Normal lung showed higher cumulative top 100 clone frequency than tumor.

This chain connects TRBV4-2 to TRBJ1-2, with D maybe TRBD1 (5 bases). This clonotype was obtained from a man aged 55 to 69 with non-small cell lung cancer. Sequenced material: distant non-tumor lung tissue. CDR3 amino acids: CASRPPGTHGYTF. For the CDR3, the DNA is TGTGCCAGCAGGCCACCAGGGACCCATGGCTACACCTTC.